This TCR beta chain stems from a study of tumor and adjacent non-tumor tissue in lung cancer. Across the whole study: The patients, roughly 10 men and about five women, were about 31 to 80 with stage I to III disease.

As concerns this clonotype: The junction departs from germline at one end; a sequencing error may be responsible.

TCRbeta libraries were built with three rounds of nested PCR, modified from ARM-PCR. TCRdb re-derived calls from the multiplex PCR reads in MiXCR, one entry per CDR3 protein. The sample contains 65,000 to 80,000 distinct CDR3 sequences, around four fifths of which appear only once. The CDR3 length is 15 residues. Germline lookup yields CDR1 SGHAT and CDR2 FQDESV (reference sequence). The template was RNA from unsorted bulk tissue. This rearrangement joins TRBV11-1 to TRBJ2-7; D is possibly TRBD1 (7 bases). The TCR comes from a man aged 60-69 years with non-small cell lung cancer. Sequencing was done on a sample of lung tumor tissue. This CDR3 is CAWSLDQGGRYEEYF. CDR3 sequence (DNA): TGTGCCTGGAGCTTAGACCAGGGGGGCCGCTACGAGGAGTACTTC.